One and the same sample provided the 19 T cell receptor beta chains below, sequenced in a study of molecular identifiers for immune sequencing clone quantification. TCRdb redid the calling of the PCR reads with MiXCR, one entry per CDR3 protein. The sample has around 470,000 distinct CDR3 sequences; under 30% are singletons. Sequencing was carried out using naive CD8+ T cells from blood, with Jurkat cell RNA spiked in. Subset in this sample: FACS-sorted CD8+CD4-CCR7+CD45RA+ naive T cells. These receptors all come from a human donor in good health. Some libraries in this study had Jurkat cell RNA spiked in.

This clonotype was seen ten or more times. The chain carries TRBV12-3 or TRBV12-4 and TRBJ1-2; the D is unclear. This CDR3 comprises 14 residues. The V and J ends lost 2 bases and 4 bases respectively, with 11 bases between them. This CDR3 is CASSLPGRSYGYTF. For the CDR3, the DNA is TGTGCCAGCAGTTTACCGGGTCGGAGCTATGGCTACACCTTC.

V usage is TRBV19 and J usage is TRBJ2-5, with TRBD1 matching over 8 bases. Per germline, CDR1 LNHDA and CDR2 SQIVND (reference sequence). This CDR3 region has 16 residues. V shed 5 bases and J 6 bases; nucleotides not matched to a gene: 14. CDR3 region: CASSVGARGLEKTQYF. CDR3 coding DNA: TGTGCCAGTAGTGTCGGGGCCAGGGGGCTGGAGAAGACCCAGTACTTC.

This clonotype came up many times. The chain is built from TRBV6-2 or TRBV6-3 and TRBJ1-5; TRBD1 might be the D (6 bases). The V and J ends lost 4 bases and 4 bases respectively, with 8 bases between them. The CDR3 runs to 13 residues. Germline lookup yields CDR1 MNHEY and CDR2 SVGEGT. CDR3 sequence (DNA): TGTGCCAGCAGTTCTGGACAGAATCAGCCCCAGCATTTT. Amino acids: CASSSGQNQPQHF.

The V call is TRBV9, the J call TRBJ1-3, with D perhaps TRBD1 (6 bases). CDR1 is SGDLS, CDR2 YYNGEE, per germline. The CDR3 totals 15 residues. V was trimmed by 4 bases and J by 0 bases, leaving 11 bases between them. The CDR3 region has the DNA TGTGCCAGCAGCCAGGGGCCTAGCTCTGGAAACACCATATATTTT. Its protein is CASSQGPSSGNTIYF.

The chain employs TRBV4-3 and TRBJ1-3; D possibly corresponds to TRBD1 (6 bases). The CDR3 is 17 amino acids. Trimming took off 0 bases at V and 2 bases at J, with 14 bases between the two ends. Germline CDR1 reads LGHNA; CDR2 reads YSLEER. This CDR3 is CASSQDAGAPAGNTIYF. The CDR3, as DNA: TGCGCCAGCAGCCAAGATGCAGGGGCCCCCGCTGGAAACACCATATATTTT.

The chain links TRBV27 to TRBJ2-1, with 10 positions matching TRBD2. The CDR3 spans 17 residues. Germline CDR1 MNHEY, CDR2 SMNVEV (reference sequence). The junction had 8 bases not matched to a gene; V was cut back by 4 bases and J by 2 bases. For the CDR3, the DNA is TGTGCCAGCAGTTCCATCCCCGGGACTAGCGCCTACAATGAGCAGTTCTTC. This codes for CASSSIPGTSAYNEQFF.

This clonotype was found a few times. The rearrangement links TRBV4-3 to TRBJ2-2; D gene unclear. This CDR3 has 18 amino acids. CDR1 is LGHNA and CDR2 is YSLEER in the germline V gene. V lost 0 bases and J 2 bases, leaving 16 bases between the germline ends. This chain's CDR3 is CASSQERSFGLNTGELFF. The CDR3 DNA sequence: TGCGCCAGCAGCCAAGAACGGTCGTTCGGGCTAAACACCGGGGAGCTGTTTTTT.

This clonotype was seen only once. An end of the junction does not agree with germline; a read error may underlie this. The chain has TRBV6-2 or TRBV6-3 and TRBJ1-6; D uncertain. In germline, CDR1 is MNHEY, CDR2 SVGEGT. CDR3 length equals 16 residues. The chain's CDR3 is CAGSYEWSSYNSPLHF. Written as DNA, the CDR3 is TGTGCCGGCAGTTACGAGTGGAGCTCCTATAATTCACCCCTCCACTTT.

On this clonotype: It may be a read error: a sequence one base away is much more abundant. V gene TRBV11-2 combines with J gene TRBJ2-3; 9 bases are a match to TRBD2. The CDR3 has 15 residues. Germline values: CDR1 SGHAT, CDR2 FQNNGV. The ends lost 2 bases at V and 11 bases at J; junction bases unmatched: 11. The CDR3 protein is CASSLPIAGGPGQYF. The CDR3, as DNA: TGTGCCAGCAGCTTACCCATTGCGGGAGGGCCTGGGCAGTATTTT.

Of note for this clonotype: A read error may account for a junction end that differs from germline. This rearrangement joins TRBV6-1 to TRBJ2-4; 10 positions agree with TRBD1. The germline V gene encodes CDR1 MNHNS and CDR2 SASEGT. The CDR3 covers 14 residues. This CDR3 is CASSEWTGGVIQCF. The CDR3 DNA follows: TGTGCCAGCAGTGAATGGACAGGGGGGGTCATTCAGTGCTTC.

Note on this clonotype: A much larger clone is a single base away; this may be a read error. The gene calls are TRBV7-9 and TRBJ2-7; D is uncertain. CDR1 is SEHNR and CDR2 is FQNEAQ in the germline V gene (reference sequence). This CDR3 spans 13 amino acids. The CDR3 region has the DNA TGTGCCAGCAGCTTAGTACCGGCCTACGGGCAGTACTTC. Translating gives CASSLVPAYGQYF.

This clonotype appeared a few times. The chain couples TRBV2 to TRBJ1-1; D is perhaps TRBD1 (6 bases). The CDR3 spans 14 residues. Trimming stripped 0 bases from V and 3 bases from J, with 8 bases between. Germline CDR1 SNHLY, CDR2 FYNNEI. The chain's CDR3 is CASSEASGDTEAFF. CDR3 nucleotide sequence: TGTGCCAGCAGTGAAGCGTCAGGGGACACTGAAGCTTTCTTT.

This chain joins TRBV28 and TRBJ2-7, with D tentatively TRBD1 (5 bases). The CDR3 extends over 15 amino acids. Germline loops: CDR1 MDHEN, CDR2 SYDVKM. With 2 bases removed from V and 0 bases from J, the gap between germline ends came to 11 bases. The CDR3 DNA reads TGTGCCAGCAGTTTAAGGGGCACCCTCTCCTACGAGCAGTACTTC. It codes for CASSLRGTLSYEQYF.

Turning to this clonotype: Given a much more abundant clone one base away, this may be a read error. This CDR3 is CANSMEAGGSSYEQYF. CDR3 nucleotide sequence: TGTGCCAATAGTATGGAAGCGGGCGGGAGCTCCTACGAGCAGTACTTC. This rearrangement joins TRBV19 to TRBJ2-7, with TRBD2 identical over 7 bases. This CDR3 region has 16 residues. Per the germline V gene, CDR1 is LNHDA and CDR2 is SQIVND (reference sequence).

In its sample, this clonotype was seen many times. The rearrangement uses TRBV7-2 and TRBJ2-2; 9 nucleotides line up with TRBD2. The CDR3 is made up of 16 amino acids. From germline, CDR1 is SGHTA and CDR2 FQGNSA. V lost 8 bases to trimming and J lost 5 bases; unmatched junction nucleotides: 12. This CDR3 is CASGLLAGSGTGELFF. For the CDR3, the DNA is TGTGCCAGCGGCCTTCTAGCGGGATCTGGAACCGGGGAGCTGTTTTTT.

Comments on this clonotype: Germline and junction disagree at one end, which may indicate a read error. The chain carries TRBV7-9 and TRBJ1-1, with D maybe TRBD1 (6 bases). This CDR3 spans 14 amino acids. Germline CDR1 is SEHNR and CDR2 is FQNEAQ (reference sequence). CDR3 sequence: CASTLGGQDTKAFF. Written as DNA, the CDR3 is TGTGCCAGCACCCTAGGGGGGCAGGACACTAAAGCTTTCTTT. The full variable domain, its missing parts supplied by reference TRBV7-9 and TRBJ1-1, is DTGVSQNPRHKITKRGQNVTFRCDPISEHNRLYWYRQTLGQGPEFLTYFQNEAQLEKSRLLSDRFSAERPKGSFSTLEIQRTEQGDSAMYLCASTLGGQDTKAFFGQGTRLTVV.

This clonotype was counted many times. The rearrangement joins TRBV6-2 or TRBV6-3 to TRBJ2-7; possibly TRBD1 for D (5 bases). The ends were cut back, 8 bases at V and 7 bases at J, with 21 bases in the middle. The germline CDR1 and CDR2 sequences are MNHEY and SVGEGT. The CDR3 has 14 amino acids. In DNA form, the CDR3 reads TGTGCCAGCTGGGGCCTGTACCCAGAGAAGGAGCAGTACTTC. It translates to CASWGLYPEKEQYF.

The J gene is TRBJ1-1, the V gene TRBV7-9, with 7 bases matching TRBD1. Germline V gene lookup returns CDR1 SEHNR and CDR2 FQNEAQ (reference sequence). Trimming removed 4 bases from V and 8 bases from J; junction bases left unmatched: 13. This CDR3 is built from 15 residues. The CDR3 loop reads CASSSTGTQGPEAFF. CDR3 nucleotides: TGTGCCAGCAGCTCCACCGGGACACAGGGGCCGGAAGCTTTCTTT.

This clonotype was counted at least ten times. The chain carries TRBV27 and TRBJ2-7; 10 bases are a match to TRBD2. The V segment lost 8 bases and the J segment 3 bases; nucleotides outside the gene matches: 7. CDR1 MNHEY and CDR2 SMNVEV come from the germline V gene (reference sequence). The CDR3 is 14 residues long. Here the CDR3 reads CASSVAGGIYEQYF. As DNA, the CDR3 is TGTGCCAGCTCCGTAGCGGGAGGAATCTACGAGCAGTACTTC.